This TCR beta chain emerged from a study of blood T cell repertoires in COVID-19. In the study overall: Researchers got acute and convalescent COVID-19 samples from the United States, Italy and Spain.

V lost 2 bases, J lost 3 bases, and 26 bases lay in between. Germline V gene lookup returns CDR1 LGHNA and CDR2 YSLEER. The CDR3 covers 20 residues. Original handling: Estimated nucleated cell counts came from reference gene primer amplification. The method was immunoSEQ multiplex PCR; TCRdb's version includes in-frame clones alone and lacks a portion of them. D and trimming were read from the DNA, whereas the V and J calls and clone size are those reported in that table. The sample holds more than 20,000 clones, around 88% seen once. Input material: peripheral blood. This TCR was sampled from a man in his 70s with acute or convalescent COVID-19. This chain links TRBV4-3 with TRBJ2-1, with D possibly TRBD2 on 5 matching bases. The CDR3 here is CASSQYGQLGLDNFYNEQFF. For the CDR3, the DNA is TGCGCCAGCAGCCAATACGGCCAACTAGGGCTGGATAATTTCTACAATGAGCAGTTCTTC.